The following is a T cell receptor (beta chain) sequence with its context. Germline V gene data show CDR1 as GTSNPN and CDR2 as SVGIG (reference sequence). Trimming pared 6 bases from V and 11 bases from J, leaving 16 bases between. The CDR3 covers 12 residues. As originally analysed: Amplification of reference gene primers provided the estimated nucleated cell counts. Only in-frame clones appear in the TCRdb table, and some are missing; sequencing was by immunoSEQ multiplex PCR. V, J and clone size were drawn from that table, and D and trimming were deduced from the DNA. Of 70,000 to 100,000 clones listed, around 89% are singletons. These data come from a study of blood T cell repertoires in COVID-19. Across the study: The origin of the acute and convalescent COVID-19 samples was the United States, Italy and Spain. T cells, B-cell-depleted T cells, or PBMCs supplied cDNA or gDNA.

The TCR was taken from a man in his fifties or sixties with COVID-19, enrolled during active disease. This chain uses TRBV30 with TRBJ1-4; D is possibly TRBD1 (6 bases). Sequencing was performed on peripheral blood. Written as DNA, the CDR3 is TGTGCCTGCACAGGGTGGTTAGAGAAACTGTTTTTT. Translating it yields CACTGWLEKLFF.